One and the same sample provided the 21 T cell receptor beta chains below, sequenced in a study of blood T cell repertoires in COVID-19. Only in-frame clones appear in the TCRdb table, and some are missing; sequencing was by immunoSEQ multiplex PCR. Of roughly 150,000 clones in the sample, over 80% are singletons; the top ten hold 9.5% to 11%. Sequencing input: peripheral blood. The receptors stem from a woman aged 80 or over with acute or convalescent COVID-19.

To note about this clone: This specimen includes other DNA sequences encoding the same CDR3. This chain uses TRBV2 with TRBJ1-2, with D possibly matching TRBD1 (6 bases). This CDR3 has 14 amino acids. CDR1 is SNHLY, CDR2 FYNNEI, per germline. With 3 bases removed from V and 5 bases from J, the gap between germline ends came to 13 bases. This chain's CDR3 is CASSERGRGYGYTF. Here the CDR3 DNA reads TGTGCCAGCAGTGAGCGGGGGCGCGGTTATGGCTACACCTTC.

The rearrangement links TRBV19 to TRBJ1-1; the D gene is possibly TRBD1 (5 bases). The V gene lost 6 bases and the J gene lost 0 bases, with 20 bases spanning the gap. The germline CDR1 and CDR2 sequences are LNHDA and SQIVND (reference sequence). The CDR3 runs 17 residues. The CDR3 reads CASRWKGQTSMNTEAFF. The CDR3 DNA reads TGTGCCAGTAGATGGAAGGGGCAGACTTCTATGAACACTGAAGCTTTCTTT.

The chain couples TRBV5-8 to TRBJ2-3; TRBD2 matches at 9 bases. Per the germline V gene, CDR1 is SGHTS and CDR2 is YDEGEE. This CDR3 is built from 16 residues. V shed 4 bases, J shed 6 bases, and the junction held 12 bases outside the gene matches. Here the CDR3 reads CASSLPWRGGGDTQYF. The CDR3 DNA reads TGTGCCAGCAGCCTCCCCTGGCGGGGGGGCGGCGATACGCAGTATTTT.

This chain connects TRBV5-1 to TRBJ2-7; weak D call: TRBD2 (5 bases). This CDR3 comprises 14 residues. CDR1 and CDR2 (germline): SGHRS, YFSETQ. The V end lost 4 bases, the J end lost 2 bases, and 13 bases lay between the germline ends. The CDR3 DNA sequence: TGCGCCAGCAGCCGCGGGCCATCCGCCTACGAGCAGTACTTC. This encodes CASSRGPSAYEQYF.

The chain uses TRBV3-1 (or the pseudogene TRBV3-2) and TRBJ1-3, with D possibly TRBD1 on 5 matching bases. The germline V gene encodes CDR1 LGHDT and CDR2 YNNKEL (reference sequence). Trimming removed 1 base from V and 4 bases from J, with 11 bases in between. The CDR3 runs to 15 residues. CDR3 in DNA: TGTGCCAGCAGCCAAGTTAGGGGTTCGGGAAACACCATATATTTT. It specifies CASSQVRGSGNTIYF.

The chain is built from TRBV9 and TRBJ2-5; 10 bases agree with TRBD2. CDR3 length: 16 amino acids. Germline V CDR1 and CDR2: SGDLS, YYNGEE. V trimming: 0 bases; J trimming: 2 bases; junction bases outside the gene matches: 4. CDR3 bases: TGTGCCAGCAGCGTAGGTAGCGGGGGGACACAAGAGACCCAGTACTTC. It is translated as CASSVGSGGTQETQYF.

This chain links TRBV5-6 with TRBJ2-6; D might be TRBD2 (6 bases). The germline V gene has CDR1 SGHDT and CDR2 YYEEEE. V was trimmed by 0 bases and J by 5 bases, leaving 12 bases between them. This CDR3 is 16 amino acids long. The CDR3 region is CASSLAAGLRANVLTF. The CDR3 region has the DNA TGTGCCAGCAGCTTGGCCGCGGGGCTCAGGGCCAACGTCCTGACTTTC.

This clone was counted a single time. CDR3 amino acids: CASGEAGGYGYTF. CDR3 in DNA: TGTGCCAGCGGGGAGGCAGGCGGCTATGGCTACACCTTC. J is TRBJ1-2 and V is TRBV2, with D uncertain. Germline-derived CDR1 and CDR2 are SNHLY and FYNNEI. The CDR3 totals 13 residues. The germline V and J ends were trimmed by 8 bases and 4 bases, with 14 bases remaining between them. The whole variable domain, remainder taken from reference TRBV2 and TRBJ1-2, is EPEVTQTPSHQVTQMGQEVILRCVPISNHLYFYWYRQILGQKVEFLVSFYNNEISEKSEIFDDQFSVERPDGSNFTLKIRSTKLEDSAMYFCASGEAGGYGYTFGSGTRLTVV.

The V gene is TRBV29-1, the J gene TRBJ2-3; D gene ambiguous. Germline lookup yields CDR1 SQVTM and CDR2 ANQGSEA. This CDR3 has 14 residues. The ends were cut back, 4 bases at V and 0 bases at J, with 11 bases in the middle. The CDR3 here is CSVAPTTSTDTQYF. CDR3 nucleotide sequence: TGCAGCGTTGCCCCCACTACTAGCACAGATACGCAGTATTTT.

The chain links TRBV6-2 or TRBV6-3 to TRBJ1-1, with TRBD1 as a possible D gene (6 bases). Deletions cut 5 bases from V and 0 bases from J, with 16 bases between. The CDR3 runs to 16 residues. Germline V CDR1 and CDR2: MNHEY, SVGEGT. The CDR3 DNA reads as TGTGCCAGCAGTCACTTCAGGGGCCAGATGAACACTGAAGCTTTCTTT. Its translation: CASSHFRGQMNTEAFF.

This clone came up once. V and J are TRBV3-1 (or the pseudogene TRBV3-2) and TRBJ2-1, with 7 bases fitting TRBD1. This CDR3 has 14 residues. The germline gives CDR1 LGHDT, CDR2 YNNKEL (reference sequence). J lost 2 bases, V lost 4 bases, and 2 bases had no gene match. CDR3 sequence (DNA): TGTGCCAGCAGCCCGGGACAGACCTACAATGAGCAGTTCTTC. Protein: CASSPGQTYNEQFF.

CDR3 sequence reads: CASSLVAGTYNEQFF. In DNA form, the CDR3 reads TGCGCCAGCAGCTTGGTAGCGGGGACCTACAATGAGCAGTTCTTC. This chain links TRBV5-1 with TRBJ2-1; 8 positions agree with TRBD2. The germline V gene has CDR1 SGHRS and CDR2 YFSETQ. The CDR3 is 15 residues long. Trimming removed 0 bases from V and 2 bases from J; junction bases left unmatched: 1.

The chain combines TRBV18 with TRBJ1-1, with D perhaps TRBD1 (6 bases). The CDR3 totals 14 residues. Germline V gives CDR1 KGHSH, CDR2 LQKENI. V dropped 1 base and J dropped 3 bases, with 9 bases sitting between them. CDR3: CASSPQYRDTEAFF. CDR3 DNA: TGTGCCAGCTCACCACAGTACAGGGACACTGAAGCTTTCTTT.

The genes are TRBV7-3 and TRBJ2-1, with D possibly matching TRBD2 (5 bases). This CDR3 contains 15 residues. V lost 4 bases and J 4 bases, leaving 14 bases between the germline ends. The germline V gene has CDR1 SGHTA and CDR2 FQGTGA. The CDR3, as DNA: TGTGCCAGCAGCTCCCAAAGCGGAGATTACAATGAGCAGTTCTTC. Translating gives CASSSQSGDYNEQFF. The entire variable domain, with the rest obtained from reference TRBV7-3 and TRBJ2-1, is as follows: GAGVSQTPSNKVTEKGKYVELRCDPISGHTALYWYRQSLGQGPEFLIYFQGTGAADDSGLPNDRFFAVRPEGSVSTLKIQRTERGDSAVYLCASSSQSGDYNEQFFGPGTRLTVL.

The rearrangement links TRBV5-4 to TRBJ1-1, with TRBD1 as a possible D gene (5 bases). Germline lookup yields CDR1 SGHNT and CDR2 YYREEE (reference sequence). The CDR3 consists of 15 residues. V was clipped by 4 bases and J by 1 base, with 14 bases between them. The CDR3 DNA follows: TGTGCCAGCAGCAACCCGGGGGGGTCGAACACTGAAGCTTTCTTT. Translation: CASSNPGGSNTEAFF. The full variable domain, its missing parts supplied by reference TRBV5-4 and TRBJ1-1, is ETGVTQSPTHLIKTRGQQVTLRCSSQSGHNTVSWYQQALGQGPQFIFQYYREEENGRGNFPPRFSGLQFPNYSSELNVNALELDDSALYLCASSNPGGSNTEAFFGQGTRLTVV.

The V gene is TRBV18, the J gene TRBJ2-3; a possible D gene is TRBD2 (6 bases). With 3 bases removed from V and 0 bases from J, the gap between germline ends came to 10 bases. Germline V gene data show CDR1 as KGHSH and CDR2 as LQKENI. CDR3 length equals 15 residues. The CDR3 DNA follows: TGTGCCAGCTCACCCCTGGCGGGGAGCACAGATACGCAGTATTTT. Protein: CASSPLAGSTDTQYF.

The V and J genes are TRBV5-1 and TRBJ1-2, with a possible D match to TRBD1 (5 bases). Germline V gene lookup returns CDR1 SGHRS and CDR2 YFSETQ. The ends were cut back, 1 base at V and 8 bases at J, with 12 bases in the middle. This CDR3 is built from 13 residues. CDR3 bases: TGCGCCAGCAGCTTGCCGCAGGGCTTAGGCTACACCTTC. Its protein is CASSLPQGLGYTF.

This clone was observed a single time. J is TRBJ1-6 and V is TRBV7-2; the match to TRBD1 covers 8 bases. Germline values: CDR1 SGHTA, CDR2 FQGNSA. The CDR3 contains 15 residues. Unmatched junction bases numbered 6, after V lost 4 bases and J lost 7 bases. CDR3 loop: CASSSMTGVNSPLHF. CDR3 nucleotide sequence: TGTGCCAGCAGCTCTATGACAGGGGTCAATTCACCCCTCCACTTT.

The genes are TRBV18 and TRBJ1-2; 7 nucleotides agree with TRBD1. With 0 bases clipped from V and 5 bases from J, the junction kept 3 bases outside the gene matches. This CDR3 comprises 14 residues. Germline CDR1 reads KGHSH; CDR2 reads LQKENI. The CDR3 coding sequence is TGTGCCAGCTCACCACCCGGCAGGGGGTATGGCTACACCTTC. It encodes CASSPPGRGYGYTF. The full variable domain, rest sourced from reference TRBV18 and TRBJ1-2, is NAGVMQNPRHLVRRRGQEARLRCSPMKGHSHVYWYRQLPEEGLKFMVYLQKENIIDESGMPKERFSAEFPKEGPSILRIQQVVRGDSAAYFCASSPPGRGYGYTFGSGTRLTVV.

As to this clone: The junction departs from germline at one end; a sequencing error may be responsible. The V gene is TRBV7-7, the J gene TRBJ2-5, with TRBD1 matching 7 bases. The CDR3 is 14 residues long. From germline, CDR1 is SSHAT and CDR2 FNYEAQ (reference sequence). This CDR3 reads CASSLTGSIETQYF. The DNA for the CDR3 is TGTGCTAGCAGCTTGACAGGGTCGATCGAGACCCAGTACTTC.

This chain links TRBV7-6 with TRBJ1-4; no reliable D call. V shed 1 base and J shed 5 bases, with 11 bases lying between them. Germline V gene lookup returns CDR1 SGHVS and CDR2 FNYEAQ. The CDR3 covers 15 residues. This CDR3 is CASSLGGSGNEKLFF. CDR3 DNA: TGTGCCAGCAGCTTAGGAGGCAGCGGAAATGAAAAACTGTTTTTT.